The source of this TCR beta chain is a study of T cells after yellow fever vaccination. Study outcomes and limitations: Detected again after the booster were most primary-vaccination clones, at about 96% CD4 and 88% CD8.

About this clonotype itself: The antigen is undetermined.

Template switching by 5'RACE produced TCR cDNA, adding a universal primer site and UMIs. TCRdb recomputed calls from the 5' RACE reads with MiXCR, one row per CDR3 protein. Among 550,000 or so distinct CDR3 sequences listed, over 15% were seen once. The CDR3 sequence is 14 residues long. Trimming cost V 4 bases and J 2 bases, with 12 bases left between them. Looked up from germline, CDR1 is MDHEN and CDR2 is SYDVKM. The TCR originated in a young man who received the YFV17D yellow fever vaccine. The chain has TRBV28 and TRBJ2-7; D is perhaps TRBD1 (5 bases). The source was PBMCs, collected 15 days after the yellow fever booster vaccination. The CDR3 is CASSSRTFTYEQYF. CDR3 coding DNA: TGTGCCAGCAGTTCCCGGACATTTACCTACGAGCAGTACTTC.